Listed here are 21 T cell receptor beta chains from one sample, sequenced in a study of shared clonotypes between healthy human individuals. This table comes from immunoSEQ multiplex PCR, and its TCRdb copy is limited to in-frame clones, with some not included. The data contain more than 2,000,000 clones, approximately 95% of them singletons. The source material was naive CD4+ T cells from PBMCs. Subset here: CD45RA+ positively selected. These TCRs come from a man aged 18 to 29 in good health. Some clones in this sample may be carry-over from other donors' samples.

The chain recombines TRBV28 with TRBJ2-2; TRBD2 matches 11 bases. With 7 bases clipped from V and 5 bases from J, the junction kept 9 bases outside the gene matches. CDR1 is MDHEN, CDR2 SYDVKM, per germline. This CDR3 contains 16 residues. CDR3 bases: TGTGCCAGCAAGTGGCTAGCGGGAGGACGGACCGGGGAGCTGTTTTTT. This translates into CASKWLAGGRTGELFF.

The chain has TRBV6-1 and TRBJ1-1; 8 bases align to TRBD1. The CDR3 consists of 14 residues. The J segment lost 6 bases and the V segment lost 5 bases, leaving 8 bases of the junction unmatched. CDR1 and CDR2 (germline): MNHNS, SASEGT. The CDR3 region is CASSTDRGPSEAFF. The DNA for the CDR3 is TGTGCCAGCAGTACCGACAGGGGACCATCTGAAGCTTTCTTT.

This clone has a single count. V is TRBV18 and J is TRBJ2-1; 11 nucleotides align to TRBD2. CDR3 length equals 17 residues. V gave up 3 bases and J gave up 8 bases; unmatched junction bases: 12. Looked up from germline, CDR1 is KGHSH and CDR2 is LQKENI. The CDR3 sequence is CASSPSKVLAGVDEQFF. CDR3 DNA: TGTGCCAGCTCACCCTCGAAGGTACTAGCGGGAGTCGATGAGCAGTTCTTC. Full variable domain (missing parts from reference TRBV18 and TRBJ2-1): NAGVMQNPRHLVRRRGQEARLRCSPMKGHSHVYWYRQLPEEGLKFMVYLQKENIIDESGMPKERFSAEFPKEGPSILRIQQVVRGDSAAYFCASSPSKVLAGVDEQFFGPGTRLTVL.

The chain uses TRBV9 and TRBJ2-2; TRBD2 might be the D (5 bases). Trimming took off 4 bases at V and 6 bases at J, with 22 bases between the two ends. Germline values: CDR1 SGDLS, CDR2 YYNGEE. The CDR3 is 17 amino acids. The CDR3 coding sequence is TGTGCCAGCAGCTCCCAGGCCCTAGCCGATATGCCCGGGGAGCTGTTTTTT. Translation gives CASSSQALADMPGELFF.

CDR3 protein: CASSLNGYEQYF. The CDR3 nucleotides are TGTGCCAGTAGCCTGAACGGATACGAGCAGTACTTC. The chain is built from TRBV19 and TRBJ2-7; the D is unclear. V lost 6 bases to trimming and J lost 4 bases, with 10 bases between them. The CDR3 loop spans 12 amino acids. Germline lookup yields CDR1 LNHDA and CDR2 SQIVND (reference sequence).

The rearrangement links TRBV7-9 to TRBJ2-1; 9 bases match TRBD1. V gave up 5 bases and J gave up 2 bases; unmatched junction bases: 10. The V gene's germline CDR1 is SEHNR and CDR2 FQNEAQ (reference sequence). The CDR3 is 17 amino acids. In nucleotides, the CDR3 is TGTGCCAGCAGCGAACGGCCGGGACAGGGAACCTACAATGAGCAGTTCTTC. Protein: CASSERPGQGTYNEQFF.

A note on this clone: This sample also contains other DNA sequences that code for the same CDR3. V usage is TRBV29-1 and J usage is TRBJ1-3; D ambiguous. CDR1 is SQVTM and CDR2 is ANQGSEA in the germline V gene. V shed 1 base and J shed 2 bases, with 3 bases lying between them. This CDR3 has 12 residues. The CDR3 DNA follows: TGCAGCGTTGAAGTGCCTGGAAACACCATATATTTT. Its translation: CSVEVPGNTIYF.

The count of this clone is one. The rearrangement joins TRBV28 to TRBJ2-1; 10 positions agree with TRBD2. V shed 0 bases and J 8 bases; nucleotides not matched to a gene: 10. The CDR3 is 17 amino acids. Germline assignment: CDR1 MDHEN and CDR2 SYDVKM. The CDR3 nucleotides are TGTGCCAGCAGTTTATGGGGTTTTAGCGGGAGGCTCTATGAGCAGTTCTTC. Its translation is CASSLWGFSGRLYEQFF.

J is TRBJ1-2 and V is TRBV7-3, with D unclear. Germline V lookup: CDR1 SGHTA, CDR2 FQGTGA. The V and J ends lost 9 bases and 4 bases respectively, with 18 bases between them. The CDR3 runs to 14 residues. CDR3 DNA sequence: TGTGCCAGTTCCTTTACAGAGCTGAGCTATGGCTACACCTTC. This encodes CASSFTELSYGYTF.

The chain joins TRBV6-5 to TRBJ2-7, with 7 bases aligning to TRBD1. V shed 7 bases, J shed 7 bases, and the junction held 13 bases outside the gene matches. This CDR3 contains 14 residues. In germline, CDR1 is MNHEY, CDR2 SVGAGI. The CDR3 DNA reads TGTGCCAGCATCAAACGGGACAGACCTTCTGAGCAGTACTTC. It specifies CASIKRDRPSEQYF.

This clone was seen more than once but under ten times. The sample has other DNA sequences that encode this CDR3 too. The J gene is TRBJ1-5, the V gene TRBV4-2, with D unclear. The CDR3 spans 16 residues. Germline V lookup: CDR1 LGHNA, CDR2 YNFKEQ. Trimming took 0 bases from V and 0 from J, leaving 9 bases between them. The chain's CDR3 is CASSQDPGGSNQPQHF. The CDR3 DNA reads as TGTGCCAGCAGCCAAGATCCCGGCGGTAGCAATCAGCCCCAGCATTTT.

About this clone: This CDR3 is also generated by other DNA sequences in the sample. The CDR3 region is CASSLGLAGAEQYF. CDR3 nucleotides: TGTGCCAGCAGCTTGGGACTAGCGGGAGCCGAGCAGTACTTC. The chain combines TRBV7-3 with TRBJ2-7, with 14 bases that match TRBD2. Germline assignment: CDR1 SGHTA and CDR2 FQGTGA. J gave up 6 bases and V 3 bases, and 1 base lay outside the gene matches. The CDR3 length is 14 residues. Drawing the rest from reference TRBV7-3 and TRBJ2-7, the complete variable domain is GAGVSQTPSNKVTEKGKYVELRCDPISGHTALYWYRQSLGQGPEFLIYFQGTGAADDSGLPNDRFFAVRPEGSVSTLKIQRTERGDSAVYLCASSLGLAGAEQYFGPGTRLTVT.

The V gene is TRBV7-3, the J gene TRBJ2-5; perhaps D is TRBD1 or TRBD2 (5 bases each). The CDR3 covers 13 residues. Trimming took off 6 bases at V and 4 bases at J, with 12 bases between the two ends. Germline CDR1 reads SGHTA; CDR2 reads FQGTGA. The CDR3, as DNA: TGTGCCAGCAGATCGACTGGGGGAGAGACCCAGTACTTC. The encoded protein is CASRSTGGETQYF.

V gene TRBV2 combines with J gene TRBJ1-5; D ambiguous. V was trimmed by 6 bases and J by 4 bases, leaving 13 bases between them. The germline V gene has CDR1 SNHLY and CDR2 FYNNEI. The CDR3 extends over 14 amino acids. Here the CDR3 reads CASRPYGQNQPQHF. Here the CDR3 DNA reads TGTGCCAGCAGGCCGTACGGTCAGAATCAGCCCCAGCATTTT.

This clone was recorded only once. V gene TRBV9 combines with J gene TRBJ1-1; unclear D gene. Germline loops: CDR1 SGDLS, CDR2 YYNGEE. The CDR3 is 15 residues long. Trimming took off 0 bases at V and 3 bases at J, with 12 bases between the two ends. In DNA form, the CDR3 reads TGTGCCAGCAGCGTAGACCCAGGTTCCGACACTGAAGCTTTCTTT. This sequence encodes CASSVDPGSDTEAFF.

The chain links TRBV5-1 to TRBJ2-1; 9 positions agree with TRBD2. Germline CDR1 reads SGHRS; CDR2 reads YFSETQ. The CDR3 length is 14 residues. Trimming cost V 1 base and J 8 bases; bases outside gene matches: 4. CDR3 in amino acids: CASSLTAGGDEQFF. The CDR3 DNA reads TGCGCCAGCAGCTTGACAGCGGGGGGTGATGAGCAGTTCTTC.

CDR3 loop: CASSPRGTNYGYTF. In DNA form, the CDR3 reads TGTGCCAGCTCACCGAGGGGGACTAACTATGGCTACACCTTC. The chain links TRBV18 to TRBJ1-2; TRBD1 is a possible D gene (6 bases). From germline, CDR1 is KGHSH and CDR2 LQKENI. Trimming removed 3 bases from V and 0 bases from J, with 8 bases in between. The CDR3 length is 14 residues.

The chain carries TRBV29-1 and TRBJ1-2; D gene uncertain. The CDR3 is 14 residues long. V lost 6 bases and J lost 5, with 19 bases in between. The V gene's germline CDR1 is SQVTM and CDR2 ANQGSEA. As DNA, the CDR3 is TGCAGCGTCGGGGTGGGGTCGCAAAGATATGGCTACACCTTC. Its translation is CSVGVGSQRYGYTF.

The genes are TRBV5-6 and TRBJ1-3; 7 nucleotides match TRBD1. The CDR3 spans 15 residues. Germline CDR1 and CDR2: SGHDT and YYEEEE. V dropped 4 bases and J dropped 2; count of bases not matched to a gene: 6. The CDR3 sequence is CASSPTGTAGNTIYF. DNA for the CDR3: TGTGCCAGCAGCCCTACCGGGACAGCTGGAAACACCATATATTTT.

V is TRBV5-4 and J is TRBJ2-2; D is unresolved. CDR1 and CDR2 (germline): SGHNT, YYREEE (reference sequence). The V end was cut by 4 bases, the J end by 5 bases, with 9 bases between. The CDR3 is 13 amino acids. CDR3 coding DNA: TGTGCCAGCAGCCTCCAGTCAACCGGGGAGCTGTTTTTT. This gives the protein CASSLQSTGELFF. The variable domain in full, completed from reference TRBV5-4 and TRBJ2-2, reads ETGVTQSPTHLIKTRGQQVTLRCSSQSGHNTVSWYQQALGQGPQFIFQYYREEENGRGNFPPRFSGLQFPNYSSELNVNALELDDSALYLCASSLQSTGELFFGEGSRLTVL.

J is TRBJ1-5 and V is TRBV19; no clear D. Germline CDR1 is LNHDA and CDR2 is SQIVND (reference sequence). Trimming pared 6 bases from V and 0 bases from J, leaving 9 bases between. This CDR3 has 14 residues. The CDR3 here is CASRDGYSNQPQHF. CDR3 in DNA: TGTGCCAGTAGGGACGGCTATAGCAATCAGCCCCAGCATTTT.